One sample yielded the 17 T cell receptor beta chains listed below, sequenced in a study of shared clonotypes between healthy human individuals. Only in-frame clones appear in the TCRdb table, and some are missing; sequencing was by immunoSEQ multiplex PCR. The data contain roughly 1,000,000 clones, about 84% of them singletons. The specimen sequenced was memory CD4+ T cells from PBMCs. Subset indicated: CD45RA-negative fraction. All receptors derive from a man aged 18 to 29 in good health. Some clones in this sample may be carry-over from other donors' samples.

This clone was observed a few times. This chain uses TRBV6-9 with TRBJ1-5; 9 nucleotides line up with TRBD1. This CDR3 is built from 20 residues. The V and J ends lost 3 bases and 3 bases, in that order; junction bases with no gene match: 18. Germline CDR1 reads MNHGY; CDR2 reads SVAAGI. The chain's CDR3 is CASSYQGADLGQGNNQPQHF. The CDR3 DNA is TGTGCCAGCAGTTACCAGGGGGCGGACCTAGGACAGGGGAACAATCAGCCCCAGCATTTT.

The rearrangement uses TRBV6-5 and TRBJ2-1, with D uncertain. This CDR3 is 15 amino acids long. The germline V gene encodes CDR1 MNHEY and CDR2 SVGAGI. The V and J ends lost 0 bases and 0 bases respectively, with 6 bases between them. As DNA, the CDR3 is TGTGCCAGCAGTTACTCAGGTCTCTCCTACAATGAGCAGTTCTTC. The encoded protein is CASSYSGLSYNEQFF.

The J gene is TRBJ1-2, the V gene TRBV7-3; TRBD1 is a possible D gene (6 bases). The CDR3 runs to 14 residues. Germline V CDR1 and CDR2: SGHTA, FQGTGA. Trimming removed 5 bases at V and 4 bases at J, with 14 bases between. The CDR3, as DNA: TGTGCCAGCAGCGCCTCCGGGACAAGCTATGGCTACACCTTC. Translated, it gives CASSASGTSYGYTF.

Details on this clone: Other DNA sequences in this specimen translate into the identical CDR3. The genes are TRBV11-2 and TRBJ2-5; D unresolved. CDR1 and CDR2 (germline): SGHAT, FQNNGV. This CDR3 comprises 12 residues. Trimming shortened V by 5 bases and J by 5 bases, and 9 bases separated the two germline ends. CDR3 sequence reads: CASSPTRETQYF. CDR3 nucleotides: TGTGCCAGCAGCCCAACCCGGGAGACCCAGTACTTC.

In its sample, this clone was seen a few times. The same CDR3 arises from other DNA sequences in this sample as well. The chain employs TRBV28 and TRBJ1-5; D perhaps matches TRBD1 (5 bases). Looked up from germline, CDR1 is MDHEN and CDR2 is SYDVKM. The CDR3 loop spans 14 amino acids. The V gene lost 2 bases and the J gene lost 4 bases, with 9 bases spanning the gap. The CDR3: CASSLTGPNQPQHF. The CDR3 DNA follows: TGTGCCAGCAGTTTAACGGGACCAAATCAGCCCCAGCATTTT.

The chain has TRBV7-8 and TRBJ1-5; possible D gene TRBD1, 6 bases. CDR1 and CDR2 from the germline V gene are SGHVS and FQNEAQ. The ends were cut back, 1 base at V and 4 bases at J, with 8 bases in the middle. The CDR3 is made up of 14 amino acids. CDR3 in amino acids: CASSLGGRNQPQHF. CDR3 in DNA: TGTGCCAGCAGCTTAGGGGGGCGAAATCAGCCCCAGCATTTT.

The V and J genes are TRBV14 and TRBJ1-5; D is perhaps TRBD1 (6 bases). The CDR3 sequence is 15 residues long. The germline V gene has CDR1 SGHDN and CDR2 FVKESK. V lost 3 bases and J lost 0, with 9 bases in between. The DNA for the CDR3 is TGTGCCAGCAGCCAGCAAGGGGGTAGCAATCAGCCCCAGCATTTT. Translated: CASSQQGGSNQPQHF.

The chain is built from TRBV5-4 and TRBJ2-2; 11 bases are shared with TRBD2. V dropped 3 bases and J dropped 1; count of bases not matched to a gene: 2. CDR3 length: 16 amino acids. Germline V gene data show CDR1 as SGHNT and CDR2 as YYREEE (reference sequence). CDR3 in DNA: TGTGCCAGCAGCTCGGGACTAGCGGTGAACACCGGGGAGCTGTTTTTT. Encoded protein: CASSSGLAVNTGELFF.

On this clone itself: The sample contains more than one DNA sequence encoding this CDR3. This chain uses TRBV30 with TRBJ1-3, with D perhaps TRBD1 (5 bases). The CDR3 is made up of 14 amino acids. Trimming stripped 0 bases from V and 2 bases from J, with 8 bases between. Germline assignment: CDR1 GTSNPN and CDR2 SVGIG (reference sequence). The CDR3 is CAWSVRGAGNTIYF. DNA for the CDR3: TGTGCCTGGAGTGTAAGGGGCGCTGGAAACACCATATATTTT.

The rearrangement uses TRBV5-1 and TRBJ2-3, with 9 nucleotides matching TRBD2. The CDR3 sequence is 18 residues long. V trimming: 1 base; J trimming: 3 bases; junction bases outside the gene matches: 12. Germline V lookup: CDR1 SGHRS, CDR2 YFSETQ. The CDR3 DNA sequence: TGCGCCAGCAGCTTGTCGTTCGGGGCGGGAGGGCCGACAGATACGCAGTATTTT. The encoded protein is CASSLSFGAGGPTDTQYF.

Of note for this clone: The identical CDR3 is also encoded by other nucleotide sequences in the sample. This chain links TRBV27 with TRBJ2-5; no definite D call. The CDR3 length is 11 residues. Trimming shortened V by 8 bases and J by 2 bases, and 6 bases separated the two germline ends. Germline CDR1 and CDR2: MNHEY and SMNVEV (reference sequence). As DNA, the CDR3 is TGTGCCAGCGGATTACAAGAGACCCAGTACTTC. This encodes CASGLQETQYF.

The rearrangement joins TRBV2 to TRBJ1-2; D remains unclear. V lost 8 bases and J 6 bases, leaving 22 bases between the germline ends. Germline assignment: CDR1 SNHLY and CDR2 FYNNEI. This CDR3 spans 15 amino acids. The CDR3 sequence is CASLRTGGSVDGYTF. CDR3 in DNA: TGTGCCAGCCTTCGTACGGGAGGCTCCGTAGATGGCTACACCTTC.

In its sample, this clone was seen once. The V gene is TRBV5-1, the J gene TRBJ2-3; perhaps TRBD2 as D (5 bases). With 0 bases removed from V and 4 bases from J, the gap between germline ends came to 15 bases. Germline lookup yields CDR1 SGHRS and CDR2 YFSETQ. This CDR3 comprises 16 residues. The CDR3 loop reads CASSLGISSRSDTQYF. In nucleotides, the CDR3 is TGCGCCAGCAGCTTGGGGATATCTAGCCGATCAGATACGCAGTATTTT. The full variable domain, in which reference TRBV5-1 and TRBJ2-3 provide the parts outside the CDR3, is KAGVTQTPRYLIKTRGQQVTLSCSPISGHRSVSWYQQTPGQGLQFLFEYFSETQRNKGNFPGRFSGRQFSNSRSEMNVSTLELGDSALYLCASSLGISSRSDTQYFGPGTRLTVL.

This rearrangement joins TRBV7-9 to TRBJ1-5, with 10 bases that match TRBD1. Trimming at V came to 5 bases and at J to 4 bases, leaving 2 bases not matched to a gene. The CDR3 is made up of 14 amino acids. Germline CDR1 and CDR2: SEHNR and FQNEAQ (reference sequence). Here the CDR3 reads CASSQDRGNQPQHF. CDR3 bases: TGTGCCAGCAGCCAGGACAGGGGGAATCAGCCCCAGCATTTT.

This chain uses TRBV7-9 with TRBJ2-1, with D perhaps TRBD2 (6 bases). This CDR3 has 15 residues. Between the trimmed V and J ends, which lost 5 bases and 4 bases, there was a span of 15 bases. Germline CDR1 is SEHNR and CDR2 is FQNEAQ (reference sequence). The CDR3 region is CASSPGTRPYNEQFF. The CDR3 DNA reads as TGTGCCAGCAGCCCAGGGACTCGACCTTACAATGAGCAGTTCTTC.

This clone was seen just once. This chain joins TRBV18 and TRBJ2-6; a possible D gene is TRBD2 (5 bases). Trimming removed 4 bases from V and 0 bases from J, with 7 bases in between. The CDR3 is 15 amino acids. Germline CDR1 is KGHSH and CDR2 is LQKENI. The CDR3: CASSLGSSGANVLTF. CDR3 sequence (DNA): TGTGCCAGCTCACTTGGGAGCTCTGGGGCCAACGTCCTGACTTTC.

The chain carries TRBV28 and TRBJ2-5, with unresolved D. Germline V gene data show CDR1 as MDHEN and CDR2 as SYDVKM. This CDR3 spans 12 amino acids. Trimming shortened V by 3 bases and J by 4 bases, and 6 bases separated the two germline ends. The DNA for the CDR3 is TGTGCCAGCAGTTTCTATCCAGAGACCCAGTACTTC. This sequence encodes CASSFYPETQYF.